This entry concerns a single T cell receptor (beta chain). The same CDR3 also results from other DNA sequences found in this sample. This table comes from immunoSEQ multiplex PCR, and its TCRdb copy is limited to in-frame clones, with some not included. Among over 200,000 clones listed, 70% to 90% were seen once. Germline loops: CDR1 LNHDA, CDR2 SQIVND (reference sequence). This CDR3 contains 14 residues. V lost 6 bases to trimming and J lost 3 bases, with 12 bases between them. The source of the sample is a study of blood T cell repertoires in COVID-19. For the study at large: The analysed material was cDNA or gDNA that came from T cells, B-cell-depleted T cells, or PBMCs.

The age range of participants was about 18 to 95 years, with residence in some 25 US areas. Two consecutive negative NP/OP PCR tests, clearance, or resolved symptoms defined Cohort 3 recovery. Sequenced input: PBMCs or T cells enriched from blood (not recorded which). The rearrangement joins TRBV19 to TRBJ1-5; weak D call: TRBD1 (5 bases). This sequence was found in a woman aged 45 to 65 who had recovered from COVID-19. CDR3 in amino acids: CASSTDRNNQPQHF. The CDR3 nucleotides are TGTGCCAGTAGCACCGACAGAAACAATCAGCCCCAGCATTTT.